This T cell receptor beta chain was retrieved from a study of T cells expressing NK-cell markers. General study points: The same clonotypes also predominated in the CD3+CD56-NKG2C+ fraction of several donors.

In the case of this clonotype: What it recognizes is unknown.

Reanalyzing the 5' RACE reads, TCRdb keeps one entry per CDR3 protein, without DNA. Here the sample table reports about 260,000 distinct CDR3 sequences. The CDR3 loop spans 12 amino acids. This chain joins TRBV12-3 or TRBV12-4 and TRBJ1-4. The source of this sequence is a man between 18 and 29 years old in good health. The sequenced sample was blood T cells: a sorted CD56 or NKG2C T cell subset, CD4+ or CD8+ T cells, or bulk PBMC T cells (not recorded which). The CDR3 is CASGKANEKLFF.